What follows are 14 T cell receptor beta chains derived from one specimen sequenced in a study of blood T cell repertoires in COVID-19. Libraries were prepared by immunoSEQ multiplex PCR; TCRdb keeps only in-frame clonotypes and omits some of them. Here the sample spans 150,000 to 200,000 clones, 83% being singletons. The sequencing sample was made of peripheral blood. These receptors came from a woman aged 70-85 years with COVID-19, enrolled during active disease.

The rearrangement joins TRBV5-1 to TRBJ2-2; weak D call: TRBD1 (5 bases). V lost 2 bases and J 4 bases, leaving 12 bases between the germline ends. The CDR3 contains 15 residues. Per the germline V gene, CDR1 is SGHRS and CDR2 is YFSETQ. For the CDR3, the DNA is TGCGCCAGCAGCTTTAGGCAGGGTATCACCGGGGAGCTGTTTTTT. Encoded protein: CASSFRQGITGELFF.

A note on this clone: A read error may produce the germline difference seen at one junction end. The chain recombines TRBV18 with TRBJ1-6, with D tentatively TRBD1 (6 bases). This CDR3 is built from 15 residues. CDR1 and CDR2 from the germline V gene are KGHSH and LQKENI. CDR3 loop: CASSPDSPYNSPLHF. For the CDR3, the DNA is TGTGCCAGCTCACCGGACAGTCCCTACAATTCACCCCTCCACTTT. Using reference TRBV18 and TRBJ1-6 for the parts outside the CDR3, the full variable domain is NAGVMQNPRHLVRRRGQEARLRCSPMKGHSHVYWYRQLPEEGLKFMVYLQKENIIDESGMPKERFSAEFPKEGPSILRIQQVVRGDSAAYFCASSPDSPYNSPLHFGNGTRLTVT.

This sequence joins TRBV27 and TRBJ1-1; D is uncertain. V lost 4 bases and J 0 bases, leaving 18 bases between the germline ends. Germline V lookup: CDR1 MNHEY, CDR2 SMNVEV (reference sequence). The CDR3 length is 17 residues. CDR3 in DNA: TGTGCCAGCAGTTCCCCCGGGTCAGAAAATTTGAACACTGAAGCTTTCTTT. This encodes CASSSPGSENLNTEAFF.

The rearrangement joins TRBV7-2 to TRBJ2-2; TRBD2 agrees at 8 bases. The junction had 12 bases not matched to a gene; V was cut back by 4 bases and J by 5 bases. The CDR3 loop spans 17 amino acids. Germline V lookup: CDR1 SGHTA, CDR2 FQGNSA. For the CDR3, the DNA is TGTGCCAGCAGCTCCGTCACAGCGGGAGTATTAACCGGGGAGCTGTTTTTT. It yields the protein CASSSVTAGVLTGELFF.

DNA for the CDR3: TGTGCCAGCAGCTCCCGACTAGGGTCCTCTAGCTCCTACAATGAGCAGTTCTTC. Translating gives CASSSRLGSSSSYNEQFF. The V and J genes are TRBV5-4 and TRBJ2-1; D may be TRBD2 (6 bases). CDR1 SGHNT and CDR2 YYREEE come from the germline V gene (reference sequence). V was trimmed by 3 bases and J by 0 bases, leaving 19 bases between them. The CDR3 length is 18 residues.

The chain links TRBV2 to TRBJ2-3; perhaps TRBD2 as D (6 bases). Trimming removed 1 base from V and 0 bases from J, with 11 bases in between. From germline, CDR1 is SNHLY and CDR2 FYNNEI. This CDR3 contains 16 residues. CDR3 protein: CASSEGGGTSTDTQYF. In DNA form, the CDR3 reads TGTGCCAGCAGTGAAGGTGGCGGGACTAGCACAGATACGCAGTATTTT.

The V gene is TRBV2, the J gene TRBJ1-2; 8 nucleotides match TRBD1. The CDR3 length is 15 residues. Per germline, CDR1 SNHLY and CDR2 FYNNEI. V lost 5 bases and J lost 7; bases outside the gene matches: 12. The CDR3 is CASSPSDRGSGGYTF. CDR3 nucleotides: TGTGCCAGCAGTCCCTCCGACAGGGGATCGGGTGGCTACACCTTC.

Only a few counts were recorded for this clone. This chain connects TRBV7-7 to TRBJ2-1; no reliable D call. The germline V gene has CDR1 SSHAT and CDR2 FNYEAQ (reference sequence). Trimming pared 3 bases from V and 4 bases from J, leaving 7 bases between. This CDR3 is built from 13 residues. This chain's CDR3 is CASSLSLYNEQFF. CDR3 bases: TGTGCCAGCAGCTTGTCCCTTTACAATGAGCAGTTCTTC.

The gene calls are TRBV15 and TRBJ2-3, with D hard to call. The germline V gene encodes CDR1 LNHNV and CDR2 YYDKDF (reference sequence). The V end lost 0 bases, the J end lost 0 bases, and 7 bases lay between the germline ends. This CDR3 region has 15 residues. CDR3 protein: CATSRDTKSTDTQYF. The CDR3, as DNA: TGTGCCACCAGCAGAGATACTAAGAGCACAGATACGCAGTATTTT.

This chain links TRBV18 with TRBJ2-3, with D possibly TRBD1 on 5 matching bases. V gave up 4 bases and J gave up 6 bases, with 8 bases separating them. The CDR3 extends over 12 amino acids. Germline loops: CDR1 KGHSH, CDR2 LQKENI. The CDR3 reads CASSLGVDTQYF. In DNA, the CDR3 is TGTGCCAGCTCACTAGGGGTGGATACGCAGTATTTT.

This clone was counted once. Distinct nucleotide sequences in the sample also encode this CDR3. The chain couples TRBV7-2 to TRBJ2-7; 12 bases map to TRBD2. Germline lookup yields CDR1 SGHTA and CDR2 FQGNSA. The V and J ends lost 2 bases and 4 bases, in that order; junction bases with no gene match: 3. The CDR3 runs to 15 residues. CDR3: CASSLLAGGSYEQYF. The DNA of the CDR3 is TGTGCCAGCAGCTTACTAGCGGGAGGGTCTTACGAGCAGTACTTC.

The V call is TRBV19, the J call TRBJ2-3; no clear D. Deletions cut 5 bases from V and 2 bases from J, with 14 bases between. The CDR3 is 15 residues long. CDR1 is LNHDA, CDR2 SQIVND, per germline (reference sequence). The DNA of the CDR3 is TGTGCCAGTAGTTTTTCCCCGGTCAACACAGATACGCAGTATTTT. It specifies CASSFSPVNTDTQYF.

To note about this clone: Distinct nucleotide sequences in the sample also encode this CDR3. The chain recombines TRBV18 with TRBJ2-3; no firm D call. V lost 0 bases and J 3 bases, leaving 4 bases between the germline ends. Germline V gene sequence: CDR1 KGHSH, CDR2 LQKENI. This CDR3 is 13 amino acids long. The CDR3 region has the DNA TGTGCCAGCTCACCACCGAGTACAGATACGCAGTATTTT. Its protein is CASSPPSTDTQYF.

This rearrangement joins TRBV6-6 to TRBJ1-1, with D perhaps TRBD1 (6 bases). Germline V CDR1 and CDR2: MNHNY, SVGAGI (reference sequence). V lost 10 bases and J lost 1, with 16 bases in between. The length of the CDR3 is 14 residues. CDR3 loop: CAIRGGGKNTEAFF. The CDR3 bases are TGTGCCATCCGAGGGGGGGGGAAGAACACTGAAGCTTTCTTT.